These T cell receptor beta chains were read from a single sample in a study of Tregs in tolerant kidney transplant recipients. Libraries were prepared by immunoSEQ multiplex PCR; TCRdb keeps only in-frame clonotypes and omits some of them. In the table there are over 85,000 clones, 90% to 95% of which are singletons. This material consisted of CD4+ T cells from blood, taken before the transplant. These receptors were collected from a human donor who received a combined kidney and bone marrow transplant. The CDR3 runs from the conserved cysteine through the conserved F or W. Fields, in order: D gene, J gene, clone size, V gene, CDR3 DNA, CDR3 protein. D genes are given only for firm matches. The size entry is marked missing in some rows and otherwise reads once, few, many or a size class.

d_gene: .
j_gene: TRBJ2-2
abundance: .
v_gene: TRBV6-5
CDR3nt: TGTGCCAGCAGAATGGACAGCCTGAACACCGGGGAGCTGTTTTTT
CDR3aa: CASRMDSLNTGELFF

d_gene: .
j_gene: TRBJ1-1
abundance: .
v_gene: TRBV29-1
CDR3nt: TGCAGCGTAATGAGGGGGTCCGCTGAAGCTTTCTTT
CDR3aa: CSVMRGSAEAFF

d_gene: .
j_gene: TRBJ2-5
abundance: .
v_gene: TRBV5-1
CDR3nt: TGCGCCAGCAGCTTGTTGCGAGAGACCCAGTACTTC
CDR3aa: CASSLLRETQYF

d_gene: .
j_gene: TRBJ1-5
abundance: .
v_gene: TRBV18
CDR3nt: TGTGCCAGCTCAGGAGGAGAAGGCAGGACCTATCAGCCCCAGCATTTT
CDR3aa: CASSGGEGRTYQPQHF

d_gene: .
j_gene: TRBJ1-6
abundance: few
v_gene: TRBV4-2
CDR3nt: TGTGCCAGCAGCCAAGAGAACGTACTTATAGATTCCCCCCTCCACTTT
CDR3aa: CASSQENVLIDSPLHF

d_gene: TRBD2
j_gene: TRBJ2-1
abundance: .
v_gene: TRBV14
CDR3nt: TGTGCCAGCAGCCCCCTCCTAGCGGGGATTTACAATGAGCAGTTCTTC
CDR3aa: CASSPLLAGIYNEQFF

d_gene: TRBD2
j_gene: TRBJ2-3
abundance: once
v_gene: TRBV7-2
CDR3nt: TGTGCCAGCAGCCTGGGACTAGCGGGCACAGATACGCAGTATTTT
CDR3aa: CASSLGLAGTDTQYF

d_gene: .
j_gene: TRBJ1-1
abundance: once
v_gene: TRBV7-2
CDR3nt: TGTGCCAGCAGCTTAGCCCTCCGGGGTGAAGCTTTCTTT
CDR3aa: CASSLALRGEAFF

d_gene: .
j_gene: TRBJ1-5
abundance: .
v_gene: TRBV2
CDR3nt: TGTGCCAGCACGGGTGGCAATCAGCCCCAGCATTTT
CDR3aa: CASTGGNQPQHF

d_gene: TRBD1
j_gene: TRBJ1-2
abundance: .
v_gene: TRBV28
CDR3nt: TGTGCCAGCAGGGGGACTGGACAGGTCGGGATCTATGGCTACACCTTC
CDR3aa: CASRGTGQVGIYGYTF

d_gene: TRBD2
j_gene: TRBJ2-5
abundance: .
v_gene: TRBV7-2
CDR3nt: TGTGCCAGCAGCCGGGGGGGGGAAGAGACCCAGTACTTC
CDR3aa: CASSRGGEETQYF

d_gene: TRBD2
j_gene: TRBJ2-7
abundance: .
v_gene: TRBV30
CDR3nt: TGTGCCTACAACGGGGCTAGCGGCTACGAGCAGTACTTC
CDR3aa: CAYNGASGYEQYF

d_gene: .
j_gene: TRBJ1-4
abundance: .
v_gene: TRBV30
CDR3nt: TGTGCCTGGAGTTCATTTTCAGGGACTAATGAAAAACTGTTTTTT
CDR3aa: CAWSSFSGTNEKLFF

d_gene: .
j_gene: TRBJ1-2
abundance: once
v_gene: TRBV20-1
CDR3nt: TGCAGTGCCGATAGAAATGGCTACACCTTC
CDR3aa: CSADRNGYTF

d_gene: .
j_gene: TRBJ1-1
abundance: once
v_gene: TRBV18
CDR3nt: TGTGCCAGCTCAGTACAGGAGAACACTGAAGCTTTCTTT
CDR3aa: CASSVQENTEAFF

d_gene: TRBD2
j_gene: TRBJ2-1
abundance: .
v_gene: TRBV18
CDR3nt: TGTGCCAGCTCACCAGTGTCGCTAGCGGGAGCCTACAATGAGCAGTTCTTC
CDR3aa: CASSPVSLAGAYNEQFF

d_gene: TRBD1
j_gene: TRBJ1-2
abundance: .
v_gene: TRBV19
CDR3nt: TGTGCCAGTACGCCAACAGGGGGCAGCTATGGCTACACCTTC
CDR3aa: CASTPTGGSYGYTF

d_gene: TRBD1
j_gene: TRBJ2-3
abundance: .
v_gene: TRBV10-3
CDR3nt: TGTGCCAGCCAGGACAGGGGTGAGGCAGATACGCAGTATTTT
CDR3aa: CASQDRGEADTQYF

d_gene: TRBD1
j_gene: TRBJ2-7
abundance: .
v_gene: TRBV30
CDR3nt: TGTGCCGCGTACTCCGGGACAGGGCTCGACGAGCAGTACTTC
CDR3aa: CAAYSGTGLDEQYF

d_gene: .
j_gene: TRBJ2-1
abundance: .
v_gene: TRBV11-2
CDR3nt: TGTGCCAGCAGCGGCCATGAGCAGTTCTTC
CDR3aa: CASSGHEQFF

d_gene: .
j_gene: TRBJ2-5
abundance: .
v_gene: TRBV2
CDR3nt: TGTGCCAGCAAGTTGATCCGCGGGGACGAGACCCAGTACTTC
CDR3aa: CASKLIRGDETQYF

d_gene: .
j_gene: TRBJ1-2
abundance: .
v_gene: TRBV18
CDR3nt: TGTGCCAGCTCACCAAAGACAGATTCCTATGGCTACACCTTC
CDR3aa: CASSPKTDSYGYTF

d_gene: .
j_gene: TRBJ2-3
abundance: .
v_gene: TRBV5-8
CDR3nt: TGTGCCAGCGGCGGAAACCCCCTGGATACGCAGTATTTT
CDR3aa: CASGGNPLDTQYF

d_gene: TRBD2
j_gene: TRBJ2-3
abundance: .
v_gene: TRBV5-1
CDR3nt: TGCGCCAGCAGCTTGGGACTAGCGGCTTCTAGCACAGATACGCAGTATTTT
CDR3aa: CASSLGLAASSTDTQYF

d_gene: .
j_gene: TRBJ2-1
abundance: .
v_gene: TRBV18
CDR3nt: TGTGCCAGCCGACTGGCCGATGAGCAGTTCTTC
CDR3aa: CASRLADEQFF

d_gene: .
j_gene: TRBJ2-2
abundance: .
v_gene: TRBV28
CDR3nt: TGTGCCAGCAGTTTGGACACTAACACCGGGGAGCTGTTTTTT
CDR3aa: CASSLDTNTGELFF

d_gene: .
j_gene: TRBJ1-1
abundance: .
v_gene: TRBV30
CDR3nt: TGTGCCTGGAGTTCAGAATTCACTGAAGCTTTCTTT
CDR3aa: CAWSSEFTEAFF

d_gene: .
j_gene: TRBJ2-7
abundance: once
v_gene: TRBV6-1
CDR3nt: TGTGCCAGCAGTGACAGGGGAGATTTATACGAGCAGTACTTC
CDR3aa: CASSDRGDLYEQYF

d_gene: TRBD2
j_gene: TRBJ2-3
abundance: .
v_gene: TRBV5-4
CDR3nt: TGTGCCAGCAGCCCTAGCGGGAGGGCCGCAGATACGCAGTATTTT
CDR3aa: CASSPSGRAADTQYF

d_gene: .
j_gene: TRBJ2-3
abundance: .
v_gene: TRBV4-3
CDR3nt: TGCGCCAGCAGCCAAGCGACTAACCCCCTATTACCGCAGTATTTT
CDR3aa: CASSQATNPLLPQYF

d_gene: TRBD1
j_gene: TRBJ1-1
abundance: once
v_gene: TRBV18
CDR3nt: TGTGCCAGCTCACCACTAGGGACAGTCATGAACACTGAAGCTTTCTTT
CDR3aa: CASSPLGTVMNTEAFF

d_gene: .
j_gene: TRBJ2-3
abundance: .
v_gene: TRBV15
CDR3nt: TGTGCCACTCAGGACTCTACCCGCACAGATACGCAGTATTTT
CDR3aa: CATQDSTRTDTQYF

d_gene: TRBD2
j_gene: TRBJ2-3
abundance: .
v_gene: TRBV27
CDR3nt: TGTGCCACTTACCCGGGGACTAGCGGGGGGGGATACACAGATACGCAGTATTTT
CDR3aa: CATYPGTSGGGYTDTQYF